This TCR beta chain is from a study of T cell repertoires in cytomegalovirus infection. Background on the study: Public signatures in TCR beta pointed to CMV infection and matching HLA type.

TCRdb reprocessed the reads with MiXCR, giving one entry per CDR3 protein. The table records some 270,000 distinct CDR3 sequences, about a sixth of them present only once. In regard to this clonotype: Antigen: not known.

Germline lookup yields CDR1 SGHDN and CDR2 FVKESK. The CDR3 sequence is 15 residues long. V was cut by 2 bases and J by 0 bases, with 9 bases left in between. Points from the study as a whole: HLA-C-restricted TCR beta clonotypes specific for CMV led the ex vivo response.

The TCR originated in a human donor in good health (CMV status not recorded). Some clones in this sample may be carry-over from other donors' samples. V gene TRBV14 combines with J gene TRBJ2-3; maybe TRBD1 (6 bases). The sequenced material came from CD8+ T cells from PBMCs. The CDR3 loop reads CASSQQTGSTDTQYF. In DNA, the CDR3 is TGTGCCAGCAGCCAACAAACAGGGAGCACAGATACGCAGTATTTT.